This T cell receptor beta chain is drawn from a study of shared T cell receptors in the human thymus. Clones were read by immunoSEQ multiplex PCR, and TCRdb kept only the in-frame ones, dropping some. Of roughly 410,000 clones in the sample, roughly 94% were seen once. This CDR3 is 22 amino acids long. V dropped 2 bases and J dropped 0; count of bases not matched to a gene: 24. Germline V gene sequence: CDR1 MNHNS, CDR2 SASEGT. Sequencing input: thymocytes. This chain connects TRBV6-1 to TRBJ1-2; TRBD1 matches 7 bases. This receptor was taken from a human donor. In DNA form, the CDR3 reads TGTGCCAGCAGTGAACCCCCAACAGGCCGGGCGGATTACAGGGGATCTAACTATGGCTACACCTTC. It yields the protein CASSEPPTGRADYRGSNYGYTF.